This T cell receptor (beta chain) was sequenced in a study of spatial heterogeneity in lung cancer. Turning to the study itself: Detected sequences consistently included more beta-chain ones than alpha-chain ones. Overall study findings and caveats: Ubiquitous expanded tumor TCRs were observed in blood more at resection than follow-up.

A unique molecular identifier was carried by every single TCR cDNA molecule. MiXCR, run by TCRdb on the 5' RACE reads, gives a single entry per CDR3 protein. Of 60,000 to 65,000 distinct CDR3 sequences listed, approximately 8.9% are singletons. The CDR3 covers 14 residues. The V end lost 0 bases, the J end lost 5 bases, and 9 bases lay between the germline ends. From germline, CDR1 is SGHRS and CDR2 YFSETQ. This clonotype was recorded many times. No antigen is known for it. As to time point: sample taken at primary tumor resection. Whole RNA was taken from tumor, nontumor lung or frozen PBMC; it was then sequenced unsorted. A total of around 67 untreated early-stage non-small cell lung cancer patients served as donors.

This chain connects TRBV5-1 to TRBJ1-5, with D unclear. This TCR derives from a female donor with early-stage non-small cell lung cancer. This sample comprised PBMCs, obtained at surgery. The DNA for the CDR3 is TGCGCCAGCAGCTTGGAATCCCCCGATCAGCCCCAGCATTTT. It is translated as CASSLESPDQPQHF. The full variable domain, rest sourced from reference TRBV5-1 and TRBJ1-5, is KAGVTQTPRYLIKTRGQQVTLSCSPISGHRSVSWYQQTPGQGLQFLFEYFSETQRNKGNFPGRFSGRQFSNSRSEMNVSTLELGDSALYLCASSLESPDQPQHFGDGTRLSIL.